The sequence of this T cell receptor beta chain was determined in a study of PD-1 blockade in classical Hodgkin lymphoma. General study results and limits: Patients newly diagnosed and complete responders had comparable baseline diversity.

Germline CDR1 is GTSNPN and CDR2 is SVGIG (reference sequence). The CDR3 has 13 residues. V was trimmed by 1 base and J by 0 bases, leaving 6 bases between them. Sample time point: cycle 4 day 1 (C4D1), after around six weeks of nivolumab. All patients experienced relapse after autologous stem cell transplantation, and brentuximab vedotin exposure was variable. A word on this clone: As yet, its antigen is unknown.

Clones were read by immunoSEQ multiplex PCR, and TCRdb kept only the in-frame ones, dropping some. The sample shows 20,000 or so clones, 88% of them seen only once. The receptor comes from a human donor with classical Hodgkin lymphoma. Sequenced here: peripheral blood mononuclear cells (PBMCs), sampled before the fourth cycle of nivolumab. The gene calls are TRBV30 and TRBJ1-1; D gene uncertain. CDR3 sequence (DNA): TGTGCCTGGAGTGGGCAGGTGAACACTGAAGCTTTCTTT. It translates to CAWSGQVNTEAFF.